These 28 T cell receptor beta chains were all obtained from the same sample, sequenced in a study of immune cell composition in non-small cell lung cancer. This table comes from immunoSEQ multiplex PCR, and its TCRdb copy is limited to in-frame clones, with some not included. The profile shows 13,000 or so clones, roughly 73% of them singletons. Material for sequencing was lung tumor tissue. Receptors originate from a human donor with non-small cell lung cancer.

The chain links TRBV23-1 to TRBJ2-2, with a tentative D call TRBD1 (6 bases). TRBV23-1 is classed as an ORF, of uncertain function. CDR3 length equals 16 residues. V was pared by 6 bases and J by 1 base, with 15 bases between. The CDR3 region has the DNA TGCGCCAGCAGCCCCAGGACAGAGGTGAACACCGGGGAGCTGTTTTTT. This encodes CASSPRTEVNTGELFF.

The chain recombines TRBV7-6 with TRBJ2-5; possibly TRBD2 for D (6 bases). Looked up from germline, CDR1 is SGHVS and CDR2 is FNYEAQ. V was cut by 2 bases and J by 2 bases, with 12 bases left in between. The CDR3 has 15 amino acids. CDR3 in amino acids: CASSLRRAAQETQYF. The CDR3 DNA reads as TGTGCCAGCAGCTTACGGAGGGCAGCTCAAGAGACCCAGTACTTC. The full variable domain, rest sourced from reference TRBV7-6 and TRBJ2-5, is GAGVSQSPRYKVTKRGQDVALRCDPISGHVSLYWYRQALGQGPEFLTYFNYEAQQDKSGLPNDRFSAERPEGSISTLTIQRTEQRDSAMYRCASSLRRAAQETQYFGPGTRLLVL.

The chain links TRBV10-2 to TRBJ2-7, with 9 positions matching TRBD1. Germline assignment: CDR1 WSHSY and CDR2 SAAADI. Germline trimming cut 4 bases from V and 1 base from J; bases unmatched to any gene: 5. CDR3 length: 15 amino acids. The CDR3 sequence: CASSAGQGGSYEQYF. In DNA form, the CDR3 reads TGCGCCAGCAGTGCGGGACAGGGAGGTTCCTACGAGCAGTACTTC.

This clone was counted a single time. This sequence joins TRBV6-5 and TRBJ2-1; 7 bases agree with TRBD2. This CDR3 is 14 amino acids long. Unmatched junction bases numbered 8, after V lost 6 bases and J lost 6 bases. The germline V gene has CDR1 MNHEY and CDR2 SVGAGI. CDR3 DNA: TGTGCCAGCAGAACCCGACGGGGGGTCAATGAGCAGTTCTTC. Protein product: CASRTRRGVNEQFF.

The rearrangement joins TRBV29-1 to TRBJ2-4, with TRBD2 identical over 11 bases. Looked up from germline, CDR1 is SQVTM and CDR2 is ANQGSEA. J was trimmed by 7 bases and V by 4 bases; bases with no gene match: 3. This CDR3 spans 13 amino acids. The CDR3 nucleotides are TGCAGCGTTGTTCCTAGCGGGGGGAACATTCAGTACTTC. It translates to CSVVPSGGNIQYF.

This clone was detected a few times. The genes are TRBV10-3 and TRBJ1-1; 8 bases are a match to TRBD1. Germline V CDR1 and CDR2: ENHRY, SYGVKD. V lost 8 bases and J lost 2; bases outside the gene matches: 7. This CDR3 is built from 14 residues. The CDR3 is CAISRGQDNTEAFF. Written as DNA, the CDR3 is TGTGCCATCTCTAGGGGACAGGACAACACTGAAGCTTTCTTT.

The rearrangement joins TRBV4-3 to TRBJ1-1; possible D gene TRBD1, 5 bases. The CDR3 length is 15 residues. The germline V gene encodes CDR1 LGHNA and CDR2 YSLEER. V dropped 3 bases and J dropped 3 bases, with 14 bases sitting between them. Here the CDR3 reads CASSHQLGGDTEAFF. In DNA form, the CDR3 reads TGCGCCAGCAGCCACCAATTGGGGGGGGACACTGAAGCTTTCTTT.

The genes are TRBV5-1 and TRBJ1-1, with no clear D. The CDR3 runs 16 residues. V lost 4 bases and J 0 bases, leaving 16 bases between the germline ends. Looked up from germline, CDR1 is SGHRS and CDR2 is YFSETQ. The CDR3 bases are TGCGCCAGCAGCCCGGAGTTTCAGAGCATGAACACTGAAGCTTTCTTT. It translates to CASSPEFQSMNTEAFF.

V is TRBV7-2 and J is TRBJ2-5, with 8 bases that match TRBD2. The CDR3 runs to 14 residues. Germline values: CDR1 SGHTA, CDR2 FQGNSA. After removal of 7 bases from V and 2 bases from J, the junction contained 6 bases not matched to a gene. The CDR3 loop is CASTGGRAQETQYF. CDR3 nucleotide sequence: TGTGCCAGCACGGGGGGGCGGGCTCAAGAGACCCAGTACTTC.

The chain has TRBV14 and TRBJ1-4, with TRBD1 as a possible D gene (5 bases). With 1 base removed from V and 5 bases from J, the gap between germline ends came to 11 bases. Germline V gene data show CDR1 as SGHDN and CDR2 as FVKESK. CDR3 size: 15 residues. CDR3 bases: TGTGCCAGCAGCCAAGTGGAGGGGAAGAATGAAAAACTGTTTTTT. It yields the protein CASSQVEGKNEKLFF.

The chain carries TRBV2 and TRBJ1-1; 9 bases are shared with TRBD1. The length of the CDR3 is 13 residues. Germline CDR1 SNHLY, CDR2 FYNNEI. Trimming cost V 7 bases and J 3 bases; bases outside gene matches: 3. The CDR3 loop is CASTWTGDTEAFF. As DNA, the CDR3 is TGTGCCAGCACTTGGACAGGGGACACTGAAGCTTTCTTT.

This chain joins TRBV9 and TRBJ1-1, with 7 bases identical to TRBD1. There are 17 residues in the CDR3. The germline V gene encodes CDR1 SGDLS and CDR2 YYNGEE. The V gene end was trimmed by 0 bases and the J gene end by 0 bases; junction bases not matched to a gene: 8. CDR3 in amino acids: CASSVAAVGGLNTEAFF. DNA of the CDR3: TGTGCCAGCAGCGTAGCTGCCGTAGGGGGCCTGAACACTGAAGCTTTCTTT.

The chain links TRBV6-1 to TRBJ2-3; 9 bases map to TRBD1. In germline, CDR1 is MNHNS, CDR2 SASEGT. This CDR3 spans 16 amino acids. V was clipped by 4 bases and J by 1 base; unmatched bases: 6. CDR3 sequence: CASSAGTGSGTDTQYF. In DNA, the CDR3 is TGTGCCAGCAGTGCTGGGACAGGGAGCGGCACAGATACGCAGTATTTT.

This clone was counted a single time. The J gene is TRBJ2-5, the V gene TRBV19; tentative D call: TRBD2 (5 bases). Germline loops: CDR1 LNHDA, CDR2 SQIVND (reference sequence). V was shortened by 5 bases and J by 5 bases, with 21 bases between the two germline ends. This CDR3 is 16 amino acids long. CDR3 nucleotide sequence: TGTGCCAGTAGTGAACCCGGAGGCTCGGGTAAGGAGACCCAGTACTTC. Amino acid sequence: CASSEPGGSGKETQYF.

This chain uses TRBV7-9 with TRBJ2-5, with 8 bases matching TRBD2. The trim removed 1 base at V and 3 bases at J, leaving 4 bases unmatched. This CDR3 comprises 15 residues. Germline V gene lookup returns CDR1 SEHNR and CDR2 FQNEAQ (reference sequence). CDR3 coding DNA: TGTGCCAGCAGCTTAGGAGGAGCGGGAGAAGAGACCCAGTACTTC. The encoded protein is CASSLGGAGEETQYF. The full variable domain, its missing parts supplied by reference TRBV7-9 and TRBJ2-5, is DTGVSQNPRHKITKRGQNVTFRCDPISEHNRLYWYRQTLGQGPEFLTYFQNEAQLEKSRLLSDRFSAERPKGSFSTLEIQRTEQGDSAMYLCASSLGGAGEETQYFGPGTRLLVL.

The V call is TRBV7-2, the J call TRBJ1-3; 8 nucleotides agree with TRBD1. The CDR3 covers 17 residues. The trim removed 5 bases at V and 3 bases at J, leaving 12 bases unmatched. CDR1 is SGHTA, CDR2 FQGNSA, per germline. The CDR3 nucleotides are TGTGCCAGCAGCATCGGGACAGGAGGCCTAGGTGGAAACACCATATATTTT. It codes for CASSIGTGGLGGNTIYF. Variable domain in full (rest from reference TRBV7-2 and TRBJ1-3): GAGVSQSPSNKVTEKGKDVELRCDPISGHTALYWYRQSLGQGLEFLIYFQGNSAPDKSGLPSDRFSAERTGGSVSTLTIQRTQQEDSAVYLCASSIGTGGLGGNTIYFGEGSWLTVV.

The chain recombines TRBV7-3 with TRBJ1-2, with 8 bases aligning to TRBD1. The germline gives CDR1 SGHTA, CDR2 FQGTGA. The CDR3 has 15 residues. Germline trimming cut 2 bases from V and 0 bases from J; bases unmatched to any gene: 2. The DNA of the CDR3 is TGTGCCAGCAGCTTAGGACAGGGAGCTAACTATGGCTACACCTTC. Protein sequence: CASSLGQGANYGYTF.

This rearrangement joins TRBV25-1 to TRBJ2-2; no clear D gene. The CDR3 spans 13 residues. V lost 2 bases and J 3 bases, leaving 4 bases between the germline ends. CDR1 and CDR2 from the germline V gene are MGHDK and SYGVNS. The CDR3 DNA follows: TGTGCCAGCAGTGAAGTCTACACCGGGGAGCTGTTTTTT. This sequence encodes CASSEVYTGELFF.

The rearrangement links TRBV4-3 to TRBJ2-2; D is perhaps TRBD2 (5 bases). V lost 0 bases, J lost 6 bases, and 11 bases lay in between. The CDR3 has 15 amino acids. Germline V gene data show CDR1 as LGHNA and CDR2 as YSLEER. DNA for the CDR3: TGCGCCAGCAGCCAAGATCCGAGGGTGCCCGGGGAGCTGTTTTTT. Its protein product is CASSQDPRVPGELFF.

The rearrangement links TRBV7-8 to TRBJ2-5; 8 bases match TRBD1. Germline-derived CDR1 and CDR2 are SGHVS and FQNEAQ. CDR3 length equals 14 residues. J gave up 4 bases and V 3 bases, and 4 bases lay outside the gene matches. CDR3 residues: CASSFGRGRETQYF. In nucleotides, the CDR3 is TGTGCCAGCAGCTTCGGCAGGGGGCGAGAGACCCAGTACTTC. The complete variable domain, with remaining parts taken from reference TRBV7-8 and TRBJ2-5, reads GAGVSQSPRYKVAKRGQDVALRCDPISGHVSLFWYQQALGQGPEFLTYFQNEAQLDKSGLPSDRFFAERPEGSVSTLKIQRTQQEDSAVYLCASSFGRGRETQYFGPGTRLLVL.

This clone has just a few counts. Distinct nucleotide sequences in the sample also encode this CDR3. The rearrangement uses TRBV4-3 and TRBJ1-2; no firm D call. The CDR3 runs to 12 residues. CDR1 is LGHNA, CDR2 YSLEER, per germline. Trimming removed 4 bases at V and 8 bases at J, with 11 bases between. This chain's CDR3 is CASSPGLGGYTF. The CDR3 DNA sequence: TGCGCCAGCAGCCCCGGACTAGGCGGCTACACCTTC.

The J gene is TRBJ2-7, the V gene TRBV6-1, with TRBD2 identical over 13 bases. V trimming: 5 bases; J trimming: 3 bases; junction bases outside the gene matches: 1. Germline loops: CDR1 MNHNS, CDR2 SASEGT. This CDR3 has 14 residues. The CDR3 region is CASSWTSGSYEQYF. CDR3 nucleotide sequence: TGTGCCAGCAGTTGGACTAGCGGGAGCTACGAGCAGTACTTC.

This clone was detected only a few times. The chain links TRBV6-1 to TRBJ1-1; TRBD1 might be the D (5 bases). The length of the CDR3 is 15 residues. V lost 1 base and J lost 1, with 10 bases in between. Germline CDR1 MNHNS, CDR2 SASEGT. For the CDR3, the DNA is TGTGCCAGCAGTGAAGTCCGCAGGGCGAACACTGAAGCTTTCTTT. It yields the protein CASSEVRRANTEAFF.

The chain is built from TRBV5-1 and TRBJ2-1, with D tentatively TRBD2 (6 bases). Trimming shortened V by 0 bases and J by 1 base, and 20 bases separated the two germline ends. Germline CDR1 is SGHRS and CDR2 is YFSETQ. This CDR3 has 19 amino acids. The CDR3 is CASSLGGAVASGSYNEQFF. The CDR3 bases are TGCGCCAGCAGCTTGGGCGGGGCCGTGGCCTCTGGATCCTACAATGAGCAGTTCTTC.

The rearrangement joins TRBV7-5 to TRBJ2-3; the listed D gene, TRBD1, was not tested against the DNA. TRBV7-5 is a pseudogene. The CDR3 consists of 15 residues. Here the CDR3 DNA reads TGTGTCAGAAGCTTAACCAGGTTTCTTGCAGATACGCAGTATTTT. Residues: CVRSLTRFLADTQYF.

The V gene is TRBV5-1, the J gene TRBJ2-7; 7 bases map to TRBD2. The trim removed 3 bases at V and 3 bases at J, leaving 21 bases unmatched. Looked up from germline, CDR1 is SGHRS and CDR2 is YFSETQ. This CDR3 is built from 19 residues. The CDR3 coding sequence is TGCGCCAGCAGCTCAAAACCTTTCACCGCTAGCGGATCAGACTACGAGCAGTACTTC. It codes for CASSSKPFTASGSDYEQYF.

The chain is built from TRBV28 and TRBJ1-2, with D unresolved. The CDR3 length is 18 residues. V lost 1 base, J lost 0 bases, and 18 bases lay in between. The germline V gene has CDR1 MDHEN and CDR2 SYDVKM. In nucleotides, the CDR3 is TGTGCCAGCAGTTTATTTCAAGCTCCGTCCGCTACTAACTATGGCTACACCTTC. Translated: CASSLFQAPSATNYGYTF.

This chain links TRBV28 with TRBJ2-1; D is unresolved. This CDR3 contains 15 residues. Germline-derived CDR1 and CDR2 are MDHEN and SYDVKM. V lost 5 bases, J lost 0 bases, and 11 bases lay in between. The CDR3: CASSPRLRSYNEQFF. The CDR3 DNA is TGTGCCAGCAGTCCCCGACTCCGCTCCTACAATGAGCAGTTCTTC.